This T cell receptor (beta chain) is from a study of siplizumab effects on memory and regulatory T cells. Overall study findings and caveats: A naive or memory phenotype could not be assigned to roughly 75-96% of the proliferating CD4+ or CD8+ clones. The diversity of naive T cells seemed greater than that of memory cells, and their alloresponse contribution seemed major. Mappable alloreactive CD4+ clones came from Treg cells about 66% of the time on average with siplizumab, against roughly 27% in controls. Proliferating siplizumab-culture Tregs lacked confirmation of suppressive function.

Sequencing was performed with immunoSEQ multiplex PCR; in TCRdb, only in-frame clones are kept and a portion is missing. Here the sample spans about 110,000 clones, 92% being singletons. Looked up from germline, CDR1 is SEHNR and CDR2 is FQNEAQ (reference sequence). The CDR3 runs 14 residues. V lost 1 base and J lost 7; bases outside the gene matches: 4. As for this clone: Its antigen is unidentified.

Sequencing used Tregs sorted from blood. The sequence was obtained from a human donor in good health. This chain links TRBV7-9 with TRBJ1-2; 9 bases are a match to TRBD1. The CDR3 DNA follows: TGTGCCAGCAGCTTAGGGGGACAGGGATTTGGCTACACCTTC. This encodes CASSLGGQGFGYTF.